Below, 6 T cell receptor beta chains from the same sample are listed, as sequenced in a study of cytomegalovirus exposure and HLA in healthy donors. The PCR made use of 60 Vbeta and 13 Jbeta primers. This table comes from immunoSEQ multiplex PCR, and its TCRdb copy is limited to in-frame clones, with some not included. The repertoire includes about 130,000 clones, 60% to 75% of them detected once, and around 4.2% sits in the top ten. The sequencing input was PBMCs. These receptors were collected from a woman in her 50s in good health and CMV-seropositive.

The gene calls are TRBV6-5 and TRBJ1-2, with 7 bases fitting TRBD1. With 4 bases clipped from V and 6 bases from J, the junction kept 5 bases outside the gene matches. This CDR3 contains 13 residues. Per germline, CDR1 MNHEY and CDR2 SVGAGI. The CDR3, as DNA: TGTGCCAGCAGTTTAGGACAGGCGGATGGCTACACCTTC. Translating gives CASSLGQADGYTF.

V usage is TRBV9 and J usage is TRBJ1-2; 7 nucleotides align to TRBD1. Germline assignment: CDR1 SGDLS and CDR2 YYNGEE. The CDR3 is made up of 15 amino acids. V dropped 4 bases and J dropped 2; count of bases not matched to a gene: 8. The CDR3: CASSPKEGANYGYTF. CDR3 DNA: TGTGCCAGCAGCCCGAAGGAGGGGGCGAACTATGGCTACACCTTC.

V and J are TRBV6-5 and TRBJ1-1; weak D call: TRBD1 (5 bases). The ends were cut back, 5 bases at V and 5 bases at J, with 18 bases in the middle. This CDR3 comprises 15 residues. In germline, CDR1 is MNHEY, CDR2 SVGAGI. The CDR3 is CASSTQQVPGTEAFF. CDR3 nucleotide sequence: TGTGCCAGCAGTACGCAACAGGTCCCGGGTACTGAAGCTTTCTTT.

V usage is TRBV19 and J usage is TRBJ2-3; possible D gene TRBD2, 5 bases. Trimming pared 5 bases from V and 4 bases from J, leaving 16 bases between. The CDR3 is 15 residues long. The germline V gene has CDR1 LNHDA and CDR2 SQIVND (reference sequence). The CDR3 DNA follows: TGTGCCAGTAGTCTTCTGACCGGGAATTCAGATACGCAGTATTTT. Amino acid sequence: CASSLLTGNSDTQYF.

The chain links TRBV7-2 to TRBJ2-7, with D possibly TRBD2 on 7 matching bases. V lost 3 bases to trimming and J lost 6 bases, with 15 bases between them. The V gene's germline CDR1 is SGHTA and CDR2 FQGNSA. The CDR3 runs 14 residues. CDR3 sequence reads: CASSFSGGQTEQYF. CDR3 in DNA: TGTGCCAGCAGCTTTTCCGGGGGGCAGACCGAGCAGTACTTC.

The chain joins TRBV6-5 to TRBJ1-1, with D uncertain. Germline V gene data show CDR1 as MNHEY and CDR2 as SVGAGI. The CDR3 consists of 11 residues. V shed 5 bases and J shed 3 bases, with 4 bases lying between them. The CDR3 bases are TGTGCCAGCAGTCGGGACACTGAAGCTTTCTTT. Translating it yields CASSRDTEAFF.